This is a list of T cell receptor beta chains from one sample in a study of regulatory T cells in long-lasting Graves disease. Via MiXCR, TCRdb re-called the multiplex PCR reads, giving one row per CDR3 protein. The sample has more than 350,000 distinct CDR3 sequences, roughly 21% seen once; the top ten hold approximately 15%. The sample in question was peripheral blood mononuclear cells (PBMCs), obtained when the disease was refractory, from a patient treated with antithyroid drugs. All receptors derive from a female donor with Graves disease. CDR3s include the opening cysteine and the closing phenylalanine or tryptophan. The D gene is left open where the match is weak. Clone size is stated in some rows and not others, as once, few, many or a class when expanded.

cdr3_aa,cdr3_nt,clone_size,v_call,cdr3_length,d_call,j_call
CAWQKGLGYNEQFF,TGTGCCTGGCAAAAGGGACTCGGTTACAATGAGCAGTTCTTC,few,TRBV30,14,-,TRBJ2-1
CASSLELGVQFF,TGTGCCAGCAGCTTAGAGTTGGGAGTACAGTTCTTC,-,TRBV11-2,12,-,TRBJ2-1
CASSPPGTGNYGYTF,TGTGCCAGCAGCCCCCCCGGGACGGGGAACTATGGCTACACCTTC,-,TRBV3-1,15,-,TRBJ1-2
CASRRWEGSEQYF,TGTGCCAGCAGGAGGTGGGAGGGCAGCGAGCAGTACTTC,many,TRBV28,13,TRBD2,TRBJ2-7
CASSLRGPGTTYEQYF,TGTGCCAGCAGTCTCCGAGGCCCCGGGACGACCTACGAGCAGTACTTC,-,TRBV27,16,-,TRBJ2-7
CASSLGLANEQFF,TGCGCCAGCAGCCTGGGACTAGCGAATGAGCAGTTCTTC,many,TRBV5-1,13,TRBD2,TRBJ2-1
CASSQPSVTGAMTTNEKLFF,TGTGCCAGCAGCCAACCATCAGTGACAGGGGCGATGACAACTAATGAAAAACTGTTTTTT,once,TRBV7-2,20,TRBD1,TRBJ1-4
CASSLGQGELYEQYF,TGTGCCAGCAGCCTCGGACAGGGGGAGTTATACGAGCAGTACTTC,-,TRBV6-1,15,TRBD1,TRBJ2-7
CASSSRGGGLAEPETQYF,TGTGCCAGCAGCTCGAGGGGGGGGGGTCTAGCGGAGCCGGAGACCCAGTACTTC,few,TRBV3-1,18,-,TRBJ2-5
CASTREYEYEQYF,TGTGCCAGTACCCGGGAGTATGAGTACGAGCAGTACTTC,-,TRBV19,13,-,TRBJ2-7
CASSLFSYNSPLHF,TGTGCCAGCAGTTTATTCTCCTATAATTCACCCCTCCACTTT,many,TRBV28,14,-,TRBJ1-6
CATSIQGSYNEQFF,TGTGCCACCAGCATCCAGGGTTCCTACAATGAGCAGTTCTTC,-,TRBV15,14,-,TRBJ2-1
CAWRSSGSVYEQYF,TGTGCCTGGAGATCTAGCGGGAGCGTGTACGAGCAGTACTTC,-,TRBV30,14,TRBD2,TRBJ2-7
CASSSRTAHGYTF,TGTGCCAGCAGTTCCCGGACAGCTCATGGCTACACCTTC,many,TRBV28,13,-,TRBJ1-2
CSARDPDRGAYEQYF,TGCAGTGCTAGAGATCCGGACAGGGGGGCCTACGAGCAGTACTTC,once,TRBV20-1,15,TRBD1,TRBJ2-7
CASIGGAGTGELFF,TGTGCCAGCATCGGGGGGGCGGGCACCGGGGAGCTGTTTTTT,-,TRBV25-1,14,TRBD2,TRBJ2-2
CASSLLGTRLAGELFF,TGTGCCAGCAGCTTACTCGGGACGCGCCTAGCCGGGGAGCTGTTTTTT,many,TRBV7-2,16,-,TRBJ2-2
CASSLLLAGPPHEQYF,TGTGCCAGCAGCTTGCTTCTAGCGGGGCCCCCACACGAGCAGTACTTC,few,TRBV13,16,TRBD2,TRBJ2-7
CASSSAGGVRAEQYF,TGTGCCAGCAGCTCTGCCGGGGGGGTCCGAGCCGAGCAGTACTTC,many,TRBV28,15,TRBD2,TRBJ2-7
CASSQEGRELFF,TGCGCCAGCAGCCAAGAGGGTCGGGAGCTGTTTTTT,-,TRBV4-1,12,-,TRBJ2-2
CASSSDIGKHGYTF,TGTGCCAGCAGCTCGGACATCGGGAAACATGGCTACACCTTC,many,TRBV7-9,14,-,TRBJ1-2
CASSYSGTGELFF,TGTGCCAGCAGTTACTCAGGGACCGGGGAGCTGTTTTTT,many,TRBV6-5,13,-,TRBJ2-2
CASSLWALGRSDTEAFF,TGTGCCAGCAGCTTATGGGCTCTAGGACGGAGCGACACTGAAGCTTTCTTT,-,TRBV7-3,17,-,TRBJ1-1
CASSQLTSGNYEQYF,TGCGCCAGCAGCCAACTGACTAGCGGGAACTACGAGCAGTACTTC,-,TRBV4-1,15,TRBD2,TRBJ2-7